The present T cell receptor (beta chain) was sequenced within a study of regulatory T cells in long-lasting Graves disease. Study-wide results and caveats: There were preferences for TRBV28, TRBJ1-2 and TRBJ2-5 in persistent disease.

The time point was: newly diagnosed GD, antithyroid drugs for less than 3 months. The TCR library was made from RNA extracted from PBMCs. Germline V lookup: CDR1 LGHDT, CDR2 YNNKEL (reference sequence). This CDR3 spans 14 amino acids. V gave up 0 bases and J gave up 5 bases, with 9 bases separating them. HTBI primers from iRepertoire and Arm-PCR of CDR3 regions yielded the TCR beta libraries. TCRdb reprocessed the multiplex PCR reads with MiXCR, giving one entry per CDR3 protein. The sample holds 500,000 or so distinct CDR3 sequences; approximately 14% are singletons and the top ten take over 15%. This clonotype was observed many times. What it recognizes is unknown. The data also belong to a second study, concerning T cells in Graves' hyperthyroidism and ophthalmopathy.

The sample in question was peripheral blood mononuclear cells (PBMCs), obtained at new diagnosis, from a patient treated with antithyroid drugs. This rearrangement joins TRBV3-1 to TRBJ2-3; D is unresolved. The origin of this receptor is a woman between 45 and 60 years old with Graves disease. The CDR3 sequence is CASSQDRAVDTQYF. The CDR3 nucleotides are TGTGCCAGCAGCCAAGATAGGGCTGTAGATACGCAGTATTTT.